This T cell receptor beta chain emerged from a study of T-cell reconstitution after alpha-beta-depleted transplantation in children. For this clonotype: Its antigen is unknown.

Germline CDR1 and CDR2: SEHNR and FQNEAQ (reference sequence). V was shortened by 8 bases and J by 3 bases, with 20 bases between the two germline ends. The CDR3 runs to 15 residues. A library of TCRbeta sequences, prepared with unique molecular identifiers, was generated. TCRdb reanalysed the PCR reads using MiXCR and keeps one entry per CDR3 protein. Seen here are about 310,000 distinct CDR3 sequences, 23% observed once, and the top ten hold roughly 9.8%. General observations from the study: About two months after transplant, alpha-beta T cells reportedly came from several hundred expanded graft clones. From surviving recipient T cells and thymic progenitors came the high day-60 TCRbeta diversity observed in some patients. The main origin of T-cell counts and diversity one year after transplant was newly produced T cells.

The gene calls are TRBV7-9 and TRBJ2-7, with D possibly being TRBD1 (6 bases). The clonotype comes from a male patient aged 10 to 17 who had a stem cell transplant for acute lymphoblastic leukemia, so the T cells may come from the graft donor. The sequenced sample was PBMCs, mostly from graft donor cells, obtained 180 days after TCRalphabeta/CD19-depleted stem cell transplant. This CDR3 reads CASLKFPGENYEQYF. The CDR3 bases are TGTGCCAGCCTTAAATTTCCAGGGGAAAACTACGAGCAGTACTTC.